The present T cell receptor (beta chain) was sequenced within a study of blood T cell repertoires in COVID-19. Study background: In each case, the material was cDNA or gDNA derived from T cells, B-cell-depleted T cells, or PBMCs.

Enrolled through a virtual design, the participants were between roughly 18 and 95 years of age and came from 24 US areas. Original processing methods: From reference gene primer amplification, estimates of nucleated cell counts were derived. Repertoires were generated with immunoSEQ multiplex PCR, while TCRdb's copy carries only in-frame clones and drops some. For V, J and clone size, that table is used; D and trimming come from the DNA. The table has nearly 350,000 clones, less than 90% seen once. The CDR3 spans 17 residues. Germline CDR1 KGHSH, CDR2 LQKENI. Trimming pared 4 bases from V and 0 bases from J, leaving 16 bases between.

The source is a woman aged 25 to 39 who had recovered from COVID-19. The chain combines TRBV18 with TRBJ2-4; D is perhaps TRBD1 (5 bases). Sequencing was carried out using PBMCs or T cells enriched from blood (not recorded which). CDR3 coding DNA: TGTGCCAGCTCACGCCGGGCCCCTCAGGGAGCCAAAAACATTCAGTACTTC. Its protein is CASSRRAPQGAKNIQYF.